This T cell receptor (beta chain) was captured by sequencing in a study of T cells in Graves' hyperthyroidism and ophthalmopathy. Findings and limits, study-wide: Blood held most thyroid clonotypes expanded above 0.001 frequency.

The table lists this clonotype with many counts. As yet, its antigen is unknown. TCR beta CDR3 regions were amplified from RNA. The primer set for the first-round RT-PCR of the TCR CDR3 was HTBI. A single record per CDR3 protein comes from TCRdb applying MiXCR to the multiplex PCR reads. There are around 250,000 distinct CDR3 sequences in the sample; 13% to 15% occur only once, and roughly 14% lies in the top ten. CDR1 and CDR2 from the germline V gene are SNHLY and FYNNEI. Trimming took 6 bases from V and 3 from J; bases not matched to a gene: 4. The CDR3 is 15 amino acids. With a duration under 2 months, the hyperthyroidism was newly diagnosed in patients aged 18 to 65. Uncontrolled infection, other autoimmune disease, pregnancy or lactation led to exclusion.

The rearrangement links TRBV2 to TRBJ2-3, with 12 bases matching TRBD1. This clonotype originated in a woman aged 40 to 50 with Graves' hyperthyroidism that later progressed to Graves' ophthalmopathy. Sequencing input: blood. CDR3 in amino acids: CASRGQGARTDTQYF. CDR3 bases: TGTGCCAGCAGGGGACAGGGGGCAAGGACAGATACGCAGTATTTT.